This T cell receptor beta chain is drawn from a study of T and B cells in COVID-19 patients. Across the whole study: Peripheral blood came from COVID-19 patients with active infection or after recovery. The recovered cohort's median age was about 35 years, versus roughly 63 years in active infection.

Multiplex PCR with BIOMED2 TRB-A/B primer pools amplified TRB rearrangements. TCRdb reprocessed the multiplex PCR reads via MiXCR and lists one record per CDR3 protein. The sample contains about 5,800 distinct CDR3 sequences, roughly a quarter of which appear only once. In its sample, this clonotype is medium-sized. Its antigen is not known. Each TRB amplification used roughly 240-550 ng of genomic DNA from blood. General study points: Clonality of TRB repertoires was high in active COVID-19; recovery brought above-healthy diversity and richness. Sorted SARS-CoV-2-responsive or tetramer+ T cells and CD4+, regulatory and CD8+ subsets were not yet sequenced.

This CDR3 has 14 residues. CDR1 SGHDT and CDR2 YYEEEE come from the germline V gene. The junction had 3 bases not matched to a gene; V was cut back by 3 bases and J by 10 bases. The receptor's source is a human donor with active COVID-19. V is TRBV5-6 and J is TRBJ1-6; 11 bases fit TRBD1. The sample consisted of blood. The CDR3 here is CASSWDRGSSPLHF. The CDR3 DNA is TGTGCCAGCAGCTGGGACAGGGGGAGCTCACCCCTCCACTTT.